These 2 T cell receptor beta chains came from one sample sequenced in a study of shared clonotypes between healthy human individuals. Here immunoSEQ multiplex PCR was the method, and the copy in TCRdb shows in-frame clones only, minus some. This repertoire shows hundreds of thousands of clones, around 72% found once; its top ten account for about 2%. Sequencing used memory CD4+ T cells sorted from blood. Subset described: CD45RA-negative fraction. The receptors were gathered from a woman aged 30 to 39 in good health.

The chain uses TRBV6-5 and TRBJ2-7; tentatively, D is TRBD1 (5 bases). The CDR3 is 15 amino acids. The ends were cut back, 0 bases at V and 3 bases at J, with 12 bases in the middle. CDR1 and CDR2 (germline): MNHEY, SVGAGI. The CDR3 region has the DNA TGTGCCAGCAGTTACTCCCGAAGGGGCGGCTACGAGCAGTACTTC. This sequence encodes CASSYSRRGGYEQYF.

This chain links TRBV19 with TRBJ1-2, with D possibly being TRBD1 (6 bases). This CDR3 contains 13 residues. V shed 3 bases and J shed 4 bases, with 9 bases lying between them. Germline assignment: CDR1 LNHDA and CDR2 SQIVND (reference sequence). CDR3 in amino acids: CASSIRQAYGYTF. CDR3 nucleotides: TGTGCCAGTAGTATCCGACAGGCCTATGGCTACACCTTC.